This T cell receptor (beta chain) emerged from a study of Ad26.COV2.S vaccination and SARS-CoV-2 variants (dated by TCRdb to about 2021). In terms of the full investigation: Vaccine-arm donors were drawn from COV1001, a multicentre, randomized, double-blind, placebo-controlled phase I-IIa trial of Ad26.COV2.S in healthy adults. The specificity and breadth of SARS-CoV-2-reactive T cell receptors after Ad26.COV2.S vaccination were assessed by TCRbeta repertoire sequencing. Trial participants were randomized into five groups of five: low-dose or high-dose Ad26.COV2.S given once or twice, or placebo on both occasions. Investigators remained blinded to trial group allocation during experiments and outcome assessment. Ad26.COV2.S was given intramuscularly at 5x10^10 or 1x10^11 viral particles, as a single shot or as two shots 56 days apart. The TCR-sequenced set comprised about 32 samples: some 20 Ad26.COV2.S vaccine recipients, 5 placebo recipients and 8 SARS-CoV-2 convalescent individuals. Study-level results and caveats: After vaccination, substantial breadth of spike-specific CD8+ and CD4+ T cell responses was reported. The authors noted that total T cell responses may have been underestimated by the TCR breadth and depth analyses. The study was not powered for comparison of responses between vaccine doses or regimens. Comparable non-spike TCR breadth was observed between vaccine and placebo recipients, consistent with only spike being contained in the vaccine. Spike-specific TCR breadth was higher in Ad26.COV2.S recipients than in placebo recipients (P = 0.0014).

The CDR3 covers 19 residues, taking in both the cysteine and the phenylalanine. Of all the DNA, just the CDR3 is kept, 57 bases in frame from base 1. The immunoSEQ Assay was the method used to sequence TCRbeta CDR3 regions. After extraction, genomic DNA underwent amplification by bias-controlled multiplex PCR, followed by high-throughput sequencing. The original methods were these. To quantify the absolute abundance of every unique TCRbeta CDR3 region, sequences were collapsed and filtered. Usable DNA was measured by amplifying reference genes present in all nucleated cells, and TCRbeta template counts were normalized to that usable DNA to estimate T cell fraction. Repertoire TCRs were annotated as SARS-CoV-2-specific when V gene, CDR3 amino acid sequence and J gene were exactly matched to a known reactive TCR set. MIRA supplied the reference SARS-CoV-2 TCR set, which was filtered for enrichment in COVID-19-positive ImmuneCODE repertoires so that public or cross-reactive TCRs were removed. Drawing on the MIRA antigens, annotated TCRs were analysed further at the level of specific ORF or position within ORF. Breadth was defined as annotated unique rearrangements over total unique productive rearrangements; depth was the summed frequency of those rearrangements. TCR breadth was compared between groups using two-sided Wilcoxon rank-sum tests. Entries here come from immuneACCESS through TCRdb and include only in-frame sequences with V and J called. Some clones fail to appear in such tables; in the studies checked, an unresolved V gene covers under half of the shortfall, and the cause of the remainder is unknown. V, J and clone size reflect that table, while D and trimming were determined from the DNA. Across this sample there are fewer than 800,000 clones, with more than 80% seen only once. Nearly 1.5% of the sample lies in the top ten.

In the paper's terms, the treatment or condition label means: approximately 18 received Ad26.COV2.S at low or high dose, single or two shots; several received placebo; per-sample allocation not given. For vaccine and placebo recipients, repertoires were sequenced using samples collected on day 63 after the first injection. In Cohort 1b, 25 adults aged 18-55 years were enrolled at a single site in Boston, USA, between 29 July and 7 August 2020. Ad26.COV2.S consisted of a replication-incompetent adenovirus type 26 vector by which a prefusion-stabilized SARS-CoV-2 spike protein from the original Wuhan strain was expressed. Concerning this clone itself: Its recognized antigen is unknown. Base qualities are not at hand, and no much larger clone is one base apart.

The source material was peripheral blood, sampled in a trial of Ad26.COV2.S vaccine versus placebo. The TCR comes from a person between 18 and 59 years old who received the Ad26.COV2.S COVID-19 vaccine or a placebo. The chain is made from TRBV21-1 and TRBJ2-1; TRBD2 is taken as the D call from the table, unchecked against the DNA. TRBV21-1 is tagged as a pseudogene. The CDR3 region has the sequence CASSTQLCYSSGHYNEQFF. The DNA is as follows: TGTGCCAGCAGCACTCAACTTTGCTACTCTAGCGGGCACTACAATGAGCAGTTCTTC.